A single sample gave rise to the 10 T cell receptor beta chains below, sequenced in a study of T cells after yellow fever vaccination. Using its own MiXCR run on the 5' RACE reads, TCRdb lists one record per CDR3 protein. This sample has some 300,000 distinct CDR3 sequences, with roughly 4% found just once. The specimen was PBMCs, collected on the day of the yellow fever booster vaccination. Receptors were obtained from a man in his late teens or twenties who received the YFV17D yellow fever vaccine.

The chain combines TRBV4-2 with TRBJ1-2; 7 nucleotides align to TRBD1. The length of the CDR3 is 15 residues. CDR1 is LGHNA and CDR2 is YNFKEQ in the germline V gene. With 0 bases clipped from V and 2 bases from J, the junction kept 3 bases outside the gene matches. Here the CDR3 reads CASSQEEGANYGYTF. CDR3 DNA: TGTGCCAGCAGCCAAGAGGAGGGGGCCAACTATGGCTACACCTTC.

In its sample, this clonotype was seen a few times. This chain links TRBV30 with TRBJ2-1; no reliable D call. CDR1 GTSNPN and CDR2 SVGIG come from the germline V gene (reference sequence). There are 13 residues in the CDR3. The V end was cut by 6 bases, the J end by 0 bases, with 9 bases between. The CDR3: CACPLSSYNEQFF. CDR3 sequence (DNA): TGTGCCTGTCCACTAAGCTCCTACAATGAGCAGTTCTTC.

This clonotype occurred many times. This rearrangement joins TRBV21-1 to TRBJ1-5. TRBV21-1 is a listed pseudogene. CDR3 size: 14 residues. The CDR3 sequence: CASSKGLGRQPQHF. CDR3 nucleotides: TGTGCCAGCAGCAAAGGATTAGGTCGGCAGCCCCAGCATTTT.

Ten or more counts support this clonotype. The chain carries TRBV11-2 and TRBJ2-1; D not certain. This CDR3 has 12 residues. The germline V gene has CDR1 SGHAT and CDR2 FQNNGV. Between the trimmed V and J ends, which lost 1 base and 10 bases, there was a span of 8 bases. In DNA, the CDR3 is TGTGCCAGCAGCTTAGGGGTAGAGGAGCAGTTCTTC. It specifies CASSLGVEEQFF. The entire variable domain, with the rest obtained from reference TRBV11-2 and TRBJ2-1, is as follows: EAGVAQSPRYKIIEKRQSVAFWCNPISGHATLYWYQQILGQGPKLLIQFQNNGVVDDSQLPKDRFSAERLKGVDSTLKIQPAKLEDSAVYLCASSLGVEEQFFGPGTRLTVL.

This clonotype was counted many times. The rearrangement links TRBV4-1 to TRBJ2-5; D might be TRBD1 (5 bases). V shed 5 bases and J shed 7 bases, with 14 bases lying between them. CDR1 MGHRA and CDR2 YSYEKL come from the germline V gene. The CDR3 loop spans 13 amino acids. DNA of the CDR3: TGCGCCAGCAGCTCCGGGCCCCAGGGGACCCAGTACTTC. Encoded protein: CASSSGPQGTQYF.

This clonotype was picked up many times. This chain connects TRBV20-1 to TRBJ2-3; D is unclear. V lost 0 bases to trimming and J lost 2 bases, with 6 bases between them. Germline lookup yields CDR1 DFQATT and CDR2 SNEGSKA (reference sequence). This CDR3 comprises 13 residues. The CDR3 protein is CSAREFVTDTQYF. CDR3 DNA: TGCAGTGCTAGAGAGTTCGTCACAGATACGCAGTATTTT.

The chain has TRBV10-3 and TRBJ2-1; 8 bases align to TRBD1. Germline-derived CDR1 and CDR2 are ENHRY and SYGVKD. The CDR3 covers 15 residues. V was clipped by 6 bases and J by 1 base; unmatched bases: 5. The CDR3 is CAISAQGVSYNEQFF. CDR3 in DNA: TGTGCCATCAGCGCACAGGGGGTTTCCTACAATGAGCAGTTCTTC.

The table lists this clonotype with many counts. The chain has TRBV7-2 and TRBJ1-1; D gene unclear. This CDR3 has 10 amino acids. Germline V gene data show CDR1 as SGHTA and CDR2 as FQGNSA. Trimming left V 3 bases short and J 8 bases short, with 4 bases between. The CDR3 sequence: CASSFQEAFF. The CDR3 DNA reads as TGTGCCAGCAGCTTCCAAGAAGCTTTCTTT.

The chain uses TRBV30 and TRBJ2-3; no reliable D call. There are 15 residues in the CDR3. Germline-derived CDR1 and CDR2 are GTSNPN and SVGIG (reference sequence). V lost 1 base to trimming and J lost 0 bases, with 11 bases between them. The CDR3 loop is CAWSAMFGSTDTQYF. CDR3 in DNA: TGTGCCTGGAGTGCCATGTTTGGTAGCACAGATACGCAGTATTTT.

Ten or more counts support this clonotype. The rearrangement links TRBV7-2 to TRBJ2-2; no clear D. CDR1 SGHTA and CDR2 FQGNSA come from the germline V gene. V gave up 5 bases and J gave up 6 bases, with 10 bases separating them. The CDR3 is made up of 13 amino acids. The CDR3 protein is CASSPSKAGELFF. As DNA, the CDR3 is TGTGCCAGCAGCCCCTCTAAGGCCGGGGAGCTGTTTTTT.